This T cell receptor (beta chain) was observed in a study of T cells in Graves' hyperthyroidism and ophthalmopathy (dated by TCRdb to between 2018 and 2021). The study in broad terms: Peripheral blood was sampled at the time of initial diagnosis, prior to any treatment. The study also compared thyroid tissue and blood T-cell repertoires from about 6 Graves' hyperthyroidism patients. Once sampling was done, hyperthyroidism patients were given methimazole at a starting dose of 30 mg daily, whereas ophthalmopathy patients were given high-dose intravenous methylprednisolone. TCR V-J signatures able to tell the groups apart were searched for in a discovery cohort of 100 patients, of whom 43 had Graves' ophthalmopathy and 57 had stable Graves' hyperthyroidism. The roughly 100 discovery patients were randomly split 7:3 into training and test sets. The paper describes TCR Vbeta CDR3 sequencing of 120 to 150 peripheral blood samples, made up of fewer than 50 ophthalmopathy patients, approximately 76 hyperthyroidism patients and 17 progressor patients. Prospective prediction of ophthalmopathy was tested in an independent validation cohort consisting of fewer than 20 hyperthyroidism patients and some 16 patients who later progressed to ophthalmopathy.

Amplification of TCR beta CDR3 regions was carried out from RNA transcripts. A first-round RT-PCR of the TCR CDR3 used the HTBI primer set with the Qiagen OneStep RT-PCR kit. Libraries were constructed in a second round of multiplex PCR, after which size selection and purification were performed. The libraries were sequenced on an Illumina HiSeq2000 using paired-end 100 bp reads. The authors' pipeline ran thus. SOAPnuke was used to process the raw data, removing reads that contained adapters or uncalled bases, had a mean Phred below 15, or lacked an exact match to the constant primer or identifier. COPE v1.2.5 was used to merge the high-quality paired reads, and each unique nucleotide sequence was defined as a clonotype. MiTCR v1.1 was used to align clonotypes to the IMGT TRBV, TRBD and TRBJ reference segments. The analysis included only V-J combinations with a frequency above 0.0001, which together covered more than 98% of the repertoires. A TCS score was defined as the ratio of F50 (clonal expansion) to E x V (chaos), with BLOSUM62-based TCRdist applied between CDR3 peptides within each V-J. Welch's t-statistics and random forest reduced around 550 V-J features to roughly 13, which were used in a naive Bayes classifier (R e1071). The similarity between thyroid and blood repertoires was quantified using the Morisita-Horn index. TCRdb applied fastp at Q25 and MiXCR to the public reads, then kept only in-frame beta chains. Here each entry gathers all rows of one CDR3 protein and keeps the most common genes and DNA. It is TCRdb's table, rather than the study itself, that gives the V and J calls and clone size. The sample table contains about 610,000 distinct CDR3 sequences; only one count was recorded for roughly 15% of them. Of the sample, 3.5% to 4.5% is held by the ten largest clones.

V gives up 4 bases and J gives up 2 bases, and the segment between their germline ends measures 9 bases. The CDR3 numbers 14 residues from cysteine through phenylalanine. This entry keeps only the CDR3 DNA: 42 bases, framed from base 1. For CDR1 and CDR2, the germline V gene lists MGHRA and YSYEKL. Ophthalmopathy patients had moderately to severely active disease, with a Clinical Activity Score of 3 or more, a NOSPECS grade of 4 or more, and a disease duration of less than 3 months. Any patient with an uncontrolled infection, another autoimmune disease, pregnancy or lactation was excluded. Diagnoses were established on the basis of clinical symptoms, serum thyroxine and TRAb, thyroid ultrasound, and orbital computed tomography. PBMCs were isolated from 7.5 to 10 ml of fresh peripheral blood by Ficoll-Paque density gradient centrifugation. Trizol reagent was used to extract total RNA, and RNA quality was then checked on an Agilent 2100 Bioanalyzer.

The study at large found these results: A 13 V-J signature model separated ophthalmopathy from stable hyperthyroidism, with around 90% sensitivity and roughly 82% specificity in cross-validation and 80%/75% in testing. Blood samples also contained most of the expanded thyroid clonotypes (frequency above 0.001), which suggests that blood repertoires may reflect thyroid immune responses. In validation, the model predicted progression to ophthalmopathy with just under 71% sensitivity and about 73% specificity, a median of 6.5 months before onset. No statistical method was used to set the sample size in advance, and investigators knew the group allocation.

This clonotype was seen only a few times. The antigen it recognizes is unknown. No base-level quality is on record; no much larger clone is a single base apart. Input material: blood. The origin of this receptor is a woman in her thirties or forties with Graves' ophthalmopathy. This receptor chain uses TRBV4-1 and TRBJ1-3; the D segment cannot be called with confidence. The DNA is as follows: TGCGCCAGCAGCCGAGGACTCACTGGAAACACCATATATTTT. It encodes CASSRGLTGNTIYF.